This is a list of T cell receptor beta chains from one sample in a study of tissue T cells after allogeneic stem cell transplantation. Sequenced by immunoSEQ multiplex PCR; TCRdb stores in-frame clones only, minus some. This table has roughly 8,900 clones, about three fifths appearing once. Specimen: tissue from the ileum, collected at autopsy. These receptors were taken from a woman between 18 and 49 years old with breast cancer. CDR3s include the opening cysteine and the closing phenylalanine or tryptophan. The D gene is left open where the match is weak. Expanded clones get a size class; other rows say once, few or many, or leave the size out.

v_call: TRBV4-3; clone_size: once; d_call: .; j_call: TRBJ2-3; cdr3_aa: CASSHLGGTDTQYF; cdr3_nt: TGCGCCAGCAGCCATTTGGGGGGCACAGATACGCAGTATTTT
v_call: TRBV11-1; clone_size: .; d_call: .; j_call: TRBJ2-7; cdr3_aa: CASSPNRDEQYF; cdr3_nt: TGTGCCAGCAGCCCAAACAGGGACGAGCAGTACTTC
v_call: TRBV30; clone_size: few; d_call: .; j_call: TRBJ1-6; cdr3_aa: CAWSVHVKESPLHF; cdr3_nt: TGTGCCTGGAGTGTACATGTGAAGGAATCACCCCTCCACTTT
v_call: TRBV9; clone_size: few; d_call: .; j_call: TRBJ2-7; cdr3_aa: CASSVGTGSAYEQYF; cdr3_nt: TGTGCCAGCAGCGTAGGCACCGGGAGCGCCTACGAGCAGTACTTC
v_call: TRBV7-9; clone_size: .; d_call: .; j_call: TRBJ2-7; cdr3_aa: CASSLKYEQYF; cdr3_nt: TGTGCCAGCAGCTTGAAATACGAGCAGTACTTC
v_call: TRBV28; clone_size: .; d_call: TRBD1; j_call: TRBJ1-1; cdr3_aa: CASSQHQGGDTEAFF; cdr3_nt: TGTGCCAGCAGTCAGCACCAGGGGGGTGACACTGAAGCTTTCTTT
v_call: TRBV6-1; clone_size: .; d_call: .; j_call: TRBJ2-5; cdr3_aa: CASSEPKTRRETQYF; cdr3_nt: TGTGCCAGCAGTGAACCGAAGACTAGACGGGAGACCCAGTACTTC
v_call: TRBV19; clone_size: once; d_call: .; j_call: TRBJ2-5; cdr3_aa: CASSPGTQETQYF; cdr3_nt: TGTGCCAGTAGTCCCGGGACGCAAGAGACCCAGTACTTC
v_call: TRBV10-3; clone_size: .; d_call: TRBD1; j_call: TRBJ2-1; cdr3_aa: CAIRLDRGRNEQFF; cdr3_nt: TGTGCCATCAGACTGGACAGGGGGCGCAATGAGCAGTTCTTC
v_call: TRBV19; clone_size: .; d_call: .; j_call: TRBJ1-1; cdr3_aa: CASSIDATSRAGNTEAFF; cdr3_nt: TGTGCCAGTAGTATAGATGCGACATCTCGCGCGGGGAACACTGAAGCTTTCTTT
v_call: TRBV5-1; clone_size: few; d_call: .; j_call: TRBJ2-2; cdr3_aa: CASSVDFGELFF; cdr3_nt: TGCGCCAGCAGCGTGGACTTCGGGGAGCTGTTTTTT
v_call: TRBV7-2; clone_size: .; d_call: .; j_call: TRBJ1-2; cdr3_aa: CASSLGAGRGSNYGYTF; cdr3_nt: TGTGCCAGCAGCTTAGGGGCGGGGAGAGGGTCTAACTATGGCTACACCTTC
v_call: TRBV4-2; clone_size: .; d_call: TRBD1; j_call: TRBJ2-7; cdr3_aa: CASSLGAGTGVFAQYF; cdr3_nt: TGTGCCAGCAGCCTAGGTGCCGGGACAGGGGTTTTTGCGCAGTACTTC
v_call: TRBV28; clone_size: once; d_call: TRBD1; j_call: TRBJ1-4; cdr3_aa: CASSPGEGGNEKLFF; cdr3_nt: TGTGCCAGCAGCCCTGGGGAAGGGGGCAATGAAAAACTGTTTTTT
v_call: TRBV6-2/TRBV6-3; clone_size: .; d_call: TRBD1; j_call: TRBJ2-5; cdr3_aa: CASSTGGETQYF; cdr3_nt: TGTGCCAGCAGCACAGGGGGAGAGACCCAGTACTTC
v_call: TRBV28; clone_size: few; d_call: TRBD1; j_call: TRBJ1-5; cdr3_aa: CASSRGQGAQPQHF; cdr3_nt: TGTGCCAGCAGTAGAGGACAGGGGGCCCAGCCCCAGCATTTT
v_call: TRBV19; clone_size: .; d_call: .; j_call: TRBJ2-3; cdr3_aa: CASSSWGSTDTQYF; cdr3_nt: TGTGCCAGTTCTTCGTGGGGAAGCACAGATACGCAGTATTTT
v_call: TRBV5-1; clone_size: .; d_call: .; j_call: TRBJ2-5; cdr3_aa: CASCSGAGQETQYF; cdr3_nt: TGCGCCAGCTGCTCTGGGGCGGGGCAAGAGACCCAGTACTTC
v_call: TRBV5-1; clone_size: .; d_call: TRBD1; j_call: TRBJ2-7; cdr3_aa: CASTLGQGLRYEQYF; cdr3_nt: TGCGCCAGCACCTTGGGACAGGGTTTAAGGTACGAGCAGTACTTC
v_call: TRBV7-2; clone_size: .; d_call: .; j_call: TRBJ1-1; cdr3_aa: CASSLVGGRYTEAFF; cdr3_nt: TGTGCCAGCAGCTTAGTTGGGGGGAGGTACACTGAAGCTTTCTTT